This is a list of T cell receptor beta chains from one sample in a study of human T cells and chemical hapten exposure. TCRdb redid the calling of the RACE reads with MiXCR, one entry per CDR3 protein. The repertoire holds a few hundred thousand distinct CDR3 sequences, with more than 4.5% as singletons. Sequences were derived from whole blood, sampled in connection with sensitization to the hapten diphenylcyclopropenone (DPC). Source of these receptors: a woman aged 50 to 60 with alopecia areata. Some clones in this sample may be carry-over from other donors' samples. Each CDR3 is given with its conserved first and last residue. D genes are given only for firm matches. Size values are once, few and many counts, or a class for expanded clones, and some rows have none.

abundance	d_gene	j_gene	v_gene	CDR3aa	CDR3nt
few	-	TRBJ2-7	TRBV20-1	CSARDEAYEQYF	TGCAGTGCTAGGGACGAAGCCTACGAGCAGTACTTC
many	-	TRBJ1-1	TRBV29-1	CSSGLEGFF	TGCAGCTCGGGACTAGAGGGTTTCTTT
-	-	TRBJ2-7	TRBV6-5	CASSRSGDEQYF	TGTGCCAGCAGCCGCTCCGGGGACGAGCAGTACTTC
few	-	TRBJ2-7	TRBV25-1	CASSEGWGEGQYF	TGTGCCAGCAGTGAAGGGTGGGGTGAGGGGCAGTACTTC
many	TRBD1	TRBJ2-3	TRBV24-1	CATSDSTGGLMTDTQYF	TGTGCCACCAGTGATTCCACAGGGGGCTTGATGACAGATACGCAGTATTTT
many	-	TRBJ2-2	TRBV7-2	CASRGGGTNTGELFF	TGTGCCAGCAGGGGCGGAGGGACGAACACCGGGGAGCTGTTTTTT
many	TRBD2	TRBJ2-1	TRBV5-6	CASSWGGGNADEQFF	TGTGCCAGCAGCTGGGGGGGAGGAAACGCTGATGAGCAGTTCTTC
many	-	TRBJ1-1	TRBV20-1	CSPTQPNTEAFF	TGCAGTCCGACCCAGCCGAACACTGAAGCTTTCTTT
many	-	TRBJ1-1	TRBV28	CASSDRQTEAFF	TGTGCCAGCAGTGACAGACAGACTGAAGCTTTCTTT
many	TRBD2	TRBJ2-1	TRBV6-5	CASSYGREGLSSYNEQFF	TGTGCCAGCAGTTACGGGCGGGAGGGCCTTAGCTCCTACAATGAGCAGTTCTTC
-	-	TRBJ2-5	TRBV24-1	CATSDFEQGLETQYF	TGTGCCACCAGTGATTTTGAGCAGGGGCTAGAGACCCAGTACTTC
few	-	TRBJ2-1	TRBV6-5	CASSYSESVGEQFF	TGTGCCAGCAGTTACTCGGAATCTGTGGGTGAGCAGTTCTTC
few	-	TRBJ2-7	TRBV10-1	CASSPDNREQYF	TGCGCCAGCAGCCCGGACAACCGCGAGCAGTACTTC
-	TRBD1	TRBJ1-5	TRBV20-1	CSASTGDQPQHF	TGCAGTGCTTCGACAGGGGACCAGCCCCAGCATTTT
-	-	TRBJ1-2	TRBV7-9	CASSFAERGYTF	TGTGCCAGCAGCTTTGCCGAGCGAGGCTACACCTTC
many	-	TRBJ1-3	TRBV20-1	CRDSRNTIYF	TGCCGCGACAGCAGAAACACCATATATTTT
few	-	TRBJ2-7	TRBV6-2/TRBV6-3	CASRPPRDLALEQYF	TGTGCCAGCCGCCCACCCCGGGACCTGGCCCTCGAGCAGTACTTC
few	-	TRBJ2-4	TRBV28	CASSLGSSPNIQYF	TGTGCCAGCAGTTTAGGGTCCAGCCCAAACATTCAGTACTTC
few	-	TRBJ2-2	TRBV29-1	CSAGSPNTGELFF	TGCAGCGCAGGGAGCCCGAACACCGGGGAGCTGTTTTTT
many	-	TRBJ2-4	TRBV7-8	CASSLGQLNIQYF	TGTGCCAGCAGCTTAGGCCAGCTAAACATTCAGTACTTC
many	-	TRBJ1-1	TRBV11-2	CASSVGGGGEAFF	TGTGCCAGCAGCGTCGGCGGGGGAGGTGAAGCTTTCTTT
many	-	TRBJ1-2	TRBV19	CASKDFYGYTF	TGTGCCAGTAAAGACTTCTATGGCTACACCTTC
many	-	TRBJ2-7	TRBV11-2	CASSLDPGPFSEQYF	TGTGCCAGCAGCTTAGATCCCGGCCCCTTCAGCGAGCAGTACTTC
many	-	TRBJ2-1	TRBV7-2	CASSPKDPLDNEQFF	TGTGCCAGCAGCCCGAAGGACCCTCTCGACAATGAGCAGTTCTTC
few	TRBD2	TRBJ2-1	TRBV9	CASSVVAGKHNEQFF	TGTGCCAGCAGCGTCGTAGCGGGGAAACACAATGAGCAGTTCTTC
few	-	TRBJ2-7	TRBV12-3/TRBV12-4	CASSPTGDYEQYF	TGTGCCAGCAGTCCCACAGGAGACTACGAGCAGTACTTC
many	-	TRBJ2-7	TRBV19	CASSLWIGDEQYF	TGTGCCAGTAGTCTCTGGATTGGGGACGAGCAGTACTTC
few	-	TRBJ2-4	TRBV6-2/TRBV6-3	CASRPGRGAKNIQYF	TGTGCCAGCAGACCGGGGCGCGGGGCCAAAAACATTCAGTACTTC
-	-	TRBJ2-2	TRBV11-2	CASSPGVNAGELFF	TGTGCCAGCAGCCCGGGTGTTAACGCCGGGGAGCTGTTTTTT
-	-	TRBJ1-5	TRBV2	CASTQEATHQPQHF	TGTGCCAGCACCCAGGAGGCGACCCATCAGCCCCAGCATTTT
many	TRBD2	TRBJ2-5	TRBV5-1	CASTREPKETQYF	TGCGCCAGCACGCGGGAGCCTAAGGAGACCCAGTACTTC
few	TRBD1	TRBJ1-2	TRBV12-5	CASGLQTGGAGYTF	TGTGCTAGTGGTCTGCAAACAGGGGGAGCTGGCTACACCTTC
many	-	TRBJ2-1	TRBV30	CAWRRYNEQFF	TGTGCCTGGAGAAGATACAATGAGCAGTTCTTC
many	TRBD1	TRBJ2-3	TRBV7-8	CASFRGRDTDTQYF	TGTGCCAGCTTCAGGGGGAGAGACACAGATACGCAGTATTTT
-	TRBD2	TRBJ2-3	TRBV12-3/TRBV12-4	CASGSSGGAYTQYF	TGTGCCAGCGGTAGTAGCGGGGGGGCGTATACGCAGTATTTT
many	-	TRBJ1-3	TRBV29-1	CSGGHSGNTIYF	TGCAGCGGCGGACACTCTGGAAACACCATATATTTT
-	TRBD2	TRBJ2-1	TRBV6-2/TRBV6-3	CASSYGTSDGNEQFF	TGTGCCAGCAGTTACGGGACTAGTGATGGGAATGAGCAGTTCTTC
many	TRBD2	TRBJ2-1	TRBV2	CASSERAGGYYNEQFF	TGTGCCAGCAGTGAACGGGCGGGAGGATACTACAATGAGCAGTTCTTC
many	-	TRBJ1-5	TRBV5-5	CASSLEGVWNQPQHF	TGTGCCAGCAGCTTGGAGGGGGTATGGAATCAGCCCCAGCATTTT
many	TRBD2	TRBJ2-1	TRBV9	CASSDRTSGVHNEQFF	TGTGCCAGCAGCGATAGGACTAGCGGGGTTCATAATGAGCAGTTCTTC
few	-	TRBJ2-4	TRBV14	CASSQGSYGNIQYF	TGTGCCAGCAGCCAAGGCAGTTATGGAAACATTCAGTACTTC
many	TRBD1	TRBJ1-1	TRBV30	CAWRGQGTTEAFF	TGTGCCTGGAGGGGACAGGGGACCACTGAAGCTTTCTTT
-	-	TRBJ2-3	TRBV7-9	CASRPPGGAEGTDTQYF	TGTGCCAGCAGGCCCCCCGGGGGTGCGGAGGGCACAGATACGCAGTATTTT
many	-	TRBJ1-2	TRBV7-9	CASSLAGTHGYTF	TGTGCCAGCAGCTTAGCGGGGACCCATGGCTACACCTTC
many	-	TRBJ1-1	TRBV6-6	CASVIPRLNTEAFF	TGTGCCAGCGTGATTCCAAGGCTGAACACTGAAGCTTTCTTT
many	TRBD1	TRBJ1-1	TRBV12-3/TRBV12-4	CASSLTGAGEAFF	TGTGCCAGCAGCCTAACAGGGGCAGGTGAAGCTTTCTTT
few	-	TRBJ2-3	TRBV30	CAWTAGSTDTQYF	TGTGCCTGGACCGCCGGCAGCACAGATACGCAGTATTTT
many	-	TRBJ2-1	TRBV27	CASRKGGRYEQFF	TGTGCCAGCAGAAAGGGCGGGCGGTATGAGCAGTTCTTC
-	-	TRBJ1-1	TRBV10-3	CAITSLHMGAEAFF	TGTGCCATCACCTCGTTACATATGGGGGCCGAAGCTTTCTTT
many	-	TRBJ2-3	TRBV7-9	CASSLLNPDTQYF	TGTGCCAGCAGCTTACTGAACCCCGATACGCAGTATTTT
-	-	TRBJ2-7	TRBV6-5	CASRRPQGGEQYF	TGTGCCAGCAGACGCCCCCAGGGGGGCGAGCAGTACTTC
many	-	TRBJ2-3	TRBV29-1	CSVEARGTDTQYF	TGCAGCGTTGAAGCGAGGGGGACAGATACGCAGTATTTT
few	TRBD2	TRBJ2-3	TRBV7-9	CASSSGLAGETTDTQYF	TGTGCCAGCAGCTCGGGACTAGCGGGGGAGACCACAGATACGCAGTATTTT
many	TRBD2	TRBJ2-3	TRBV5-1	CASSLMGLASTDTQYF	TGCGCCAGCAGCCTGATGGGACTAGCGTCGACAGATACGCAGTATTTT
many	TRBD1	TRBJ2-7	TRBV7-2	CASSFTGGTYEQYF	TGTGCCAGCAGCTTTACAGGGGGCACCTACGAGCAGTACTTC
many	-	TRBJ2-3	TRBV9	CASSVWRSPTDTQYF	TGTGCCAGCAGCGTATGGCGCAGTCCCACAGATACGCAGTATTTT
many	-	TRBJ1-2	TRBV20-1	CSARGTDLYGYTF	TGCAGTGCTAGGGGGACGGACCTCTATGGCTACACCTTC
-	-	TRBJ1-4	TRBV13	CASSSGTNEKLFF	TGTGCCAGCAGCTCCGGGACCAATGAAAAACTGTTTTTT
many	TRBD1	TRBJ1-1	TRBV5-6	CASSPGTGMREAFF	TGTGCCAGCAGCCCCGGGACAGGGATGAGGGAAGCTTTCTTT
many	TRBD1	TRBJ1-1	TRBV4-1	CASSLRERGRDTEAFF	TGCGCCAGCAGCCTACGTGAGAGGGGGCGCGACACTGAAGCTTTCTTT